Following are 26 T cell receptor beta chains from one sample sequenced in a study of shared clonotypes between healthy human individuals. Sequencing was performed with immunoSEQ multiplex PCR; in TCRdb, only in-frame clones are kept and a portion is missing. The repertoire holds roughly 2.5 million clones, with about 92% as singletons. Sequenced input: naive CD4+ T cells sorted from blood. Noted subset: CD45RA+ positively selected. The receptors were gathered from a young man in good health.

The chain couples TRBV10-2 to TRBJ2-7; TRBD2 matches at 9 bases. This CDR3 is built from 13 residues. Germline trimming cut 7 bases from V and 4 bases from J; bases unmatched to any gene: 5. In germline, CDR1 is WSHSY, CDR2 SAAADI. The CDR3 nucleotides are TGCGCCAGCATAGCGGGGGTCGAGTACGAGCAGTACTTC. Residues: CASIAGVEYEQYF.

The V gene is TRBV28, the J gene TRBJ2-7; tentatively, D is TRBD1 (5 bases). The CDR3 totals 14 residues. Germline V gene sequence: CDR1 MDHEN, CDR2 SYDVKM. Trimming took off 1 base at V and 2 bases at J, with 9 bases between the two ends. The CDR3: CASSLSQGTYEQYF. The CDR3 DNA sequence: TGTGCCAGCAGTTTATCTCAGGGAACCTACGAGCAGTACTTC.

This sequence joins TRBV5-1 and TRBJ2-2; a possible D gene is TRBD2 (6 bases). The germline V gene has CDR1 SGHRS and CDR2 YFSETQ. There are 13 residues in the CDR3. Trimming took off 0 bases at V and 11 bases at J, with 11 bases between the two ends. CDR3: CASSLAGRRELFF. The CDR3 region has the DNA TGCGCCAGCAGCTTGGCAGGGAGGCGAGAGCTGTTTTTT.

The chain joins TRBV7-9 to TRBJ1-3; D not certain. This CDR3 is 13 amino acids long. Germline values: CDR1 SEHNR, CDR2 FQNEAQ (reference sequence). V lost 8 bases to trimming and J lost 5 bases, with 13 bases between them. CDR3 DNA: TGTGCCAGCTCCTTCCCGGGCAGAAACACCATATATTTT. Translating gives CASSFPGRNTIYF.

V usage is TRBV4-3 and J usage is TRBJ2-1; D unresolved. This CDR3 region has 14 residues. Trimming cost V 1 base and J 3 bases, with 7 bases left between them. CDR1 and CDR2 from the germline V gene are LGHNA and YSLEER. CDR3 in DNA: TGCGCCAGCAGCCAAGGTGTAAGCTACAATGAGCAGTTCTTC. Translation: CASSQGVSYNEQFF.

The genes are TRBV5-4 and TRBJ2-5; the D gene could be TRBD1 or TRBD2 (5 bases each). The germline V gene encodes CDR1 SGHNT and CDR2 YYREEE (reference sequence). V lost 1 base to trimming and J lost 1 base, with 8 bases between them. This CDR3 has 14 amino acids. The DNA for the CDR3 is TGTGCCAGCAGCTTGCCGGGGCCCCAAGAGACCCAGTACTTC. It is translated as CASSLPGPQETQYF.

In its sample, this clone was seen a few times. This sequence joins TRBV2 and TRBJ2-7; D unclear. This CDR3 comprises 14 residues. V was shortened by 0 bases and J by 5 bases, with 11 bases between the two germline ends. The germline V gene has CDR1 SNHLY and CDR2 FYNNEI. CDR3 in amino acids: CASSEASSSHEQYF. Written as DNA, the CDR3 is TGTGCCAGCAGTGAAGCGTCCTCTTCCCACGAGCAGTACTTC. Drawing the rest from reference TRBV2 and TRBJ2-7, the complete variable domain is EPEVTQTPSHQVTQMGQEVILRCVPISNHLYFYWYRQILGQKVEFLVSFYNNEISEKSEIFDDQFSVERPDGSNFTLKIRSTKLEDSAMYFCASSEASSSHEQYFGPGTRLTVT.

This chain uses TRBV4-3 with TRBJ1-6; D not certain. Germline assignment: CDR1 LGHNA and CDR2 YSLEER. The CDR3 totals 16 residues. The V end lost 4 bases, the J end lost 0 bases, and 10 bases lay between the germline ends. CDR3 region: CASSRETSSYNSPLHF. CDR3 coding DNA: TGCGCCAGCAGCCGGGAGACGAGCTCCTATAATTCACCCCTCCACTTT.

This chain connects TRBV28 to TRBJ2-6, with unresolved D. This CDR3 has 13 residues. Per germline, CDR1 MDHEN and CDR2 SYDVKM. The V and J ends lost 8 bases and 8 bases respectively, with 13 bases between them. In DNA, the CDR3 is TGTGCCAGCGGGCCAAATCTTTCCAACGTCCTGACTTTC. It codes for CASGPNLSNVLTF.

The chain combines TRBV4-3 with TRBJ1-2; D call uncertain. Germline values: CDR1 LGHNA, CDR2 YSLEER. The CDR3 is 14 residues long. Trimming took 1 base from V and 2 from J, leaving 8 bases between them. Here the CDR3 reads CASSQGVQNYGYTF. CDR3 sequence (DNA): TGCGCCAGCAGCCAAGGTGTACAGAACTATGGCTACACCTTC.

This clone was detected once. The J gene is TRBJ1-2, the V gene TRBV9; D not certain. This CDR3 spans 15 amino acids. The V gene lost 0 bases and the J gene lost 7 bases, with 16 bases spanning the gap. Germline CDR1 SGDLS, CDR2 YYNGEE. The chain's CDR3 is CASSVETSLRRGYTF. The CDR3 region has the DNA TGTGCCAGCAGCGTAGAAACCTCCCTTAGGCGTGGCTACACCTTC.

This clone came up a few times. The CDR3 is CASSSQTGELFF. In DNA, the CDR3 is TGTGCCAGCAGCTCCCAAACCGGGGAGCTGTTTTTT. This rearrangement joins TRBV7-9 to TRBJ2-2, with D unresolved. The CDR3 extends over 12 amino acids. Looked up from germline, CDR1 is SEHNR and CDR2 is FQNEAQ (reference sequence). V lost 4 bases, J lost 5 bases, and 5 bases lay in between.

The chain links TRBV5-1 to TRBJ2-2; the D gene is possibly TRBD2 (6 bases). Trimming took 2 bases from V and 5 from J, leaving 16 bases between them. CDR1 and CDR2 (germline): SGHRS, YFSETQ. This CDR3 has 16 amino acids. The CDR3 bases are TGCGCCAGCAGCTTTGGAGGGAGTGGAGGGACCGGGGAGCTGTTTTTT. Amino acids: CASSFGGSGGTGELFF.

CDR3 sequence: CASSRDGGTDTQYF. The CDR3 nucleotides read TGTGCCAGCAGCCGAGACGGGGGCACAGATACGCAGTATTTT. The chain links TRBV7-2 to TRBJ2-3, with D perhaps matching TRBD2 (5 bases). The CDR3 sequence is 14 residues long. Germline assignment: CDR1 SGHTA and CDR2 FQGNSA. The V and J ends lost 5 bases and 1 base respectively, with 10 bases between them.

The V call is TRBV4-3, the J call TRBJ1-2; tentatively, D is TRBD1 (5 bases). There are 13 residues in the CDR3. Germline assignment: CDR1 LGHNA and CDR2 YSLEER. The germline V and J ends were trimmed by 1 base and 8 bases, with 11 bases remaining between them. The CDR3 region is CASSQGQNKGYTF. CDR3 nucleotide sequence: TGCGCCAGCAGCCAAGGACAGAATAAAGGCTACACCTTC.

This clone was recorded a few times. The sample contains more than one DNA sequence encoding this CDR3. CDR3: CASSVGPNEKLFF. Here the CDR3 DNA reads TGTGCCAGCAGCGTAGGACCTAATGAAAAACTGTTTTTT. The chain combines TRBV9 with TRBJ1-4; the D is unclear. The germline CDR1 and CDR2 sequences are SGDLS and YYNGEE. The CDR3 loop spans 13 amino acids. The germline V and J ends were trimmed by 0 bases and 3 bases, with 3 bases remaining between them. The complete variable domain, with remaining parts taken from reference TRBV9 and TRBJ1-4, reads DSGVTQTPKHLITATGQRVTLRCSPRSGDLSVYWYQQSLDQGLQFLIQYYNGEERAKGNILERFSAQQFPDLHSELNLSSLELGDSALYFCASSVGPNEKLFFGSGTQLSVL.

The chain combines TRBV11-3 with TRBJ2-3; D uncertain. V was pared by 4 bases and J by 2 bases, with 13 bases between. Germline CDR1 SGHNT, CDR2 YENEEA. The CDR3 runs 15 residues. The CDR3 region has the DNA TGTGCCAGCAGCTCCGGACCGGCAGCCACAGATACGCAGTATTTT. This gives the protein CASSSGPAATDTQYF.

This clone was counted only a few times. The J gene is TRBJ1-2, the V gene TRBV18; D unclear. V was shortened by 0 bases and J by 7 bases, with 12 bases between the two germline ends. The germline V gene has CDR1 KGHSH and CDR2 LQKENI. This CDR3 is built from 14 residues. The CDR3 spells CASSPPGEVRGYTF. CDR3 nucleotides: TGTGCCAGCTCACCACCGGGCGAGGTGCGTGGCTACACCTTC. The entire variable domain, with the rest obtained from reference TRBV18 and TRBJ1-2, is as follows: NAGVMQNPRHLVRRRGQEARLRCSPMKGHSHVYWYRQLPEEGLKFMVYLQKENIIDESGMPKERFSAEFPKEGPSILRIQQVVRGDSAAYFCASSPPGEVRGYTFGSGTRLTVV.

The chain has TRBV6-5 and TRBJ2-1; 9 bases agree with TRBD2. Germline CDR1 and CDR2: MNHEY and SVGAGI. V dropped 8 bases and J dropped 7; count of bases not matched to a gene: 12. This CDR3 region has 15 residues. The CDR3 DNA sequence: TGTGCCAGCGGCTCCCGCGGACTAGCGCGAAATGAGCAGTTCTTC. Translation: CASGSRGLARNEQFF.

V is TRBV6-5 and J is TRBJ1-5; D ambiguous. The CDR3 has 14 amino acids. V was trimmed by 2 bases and J by 3 bases, leaving 8 bases between them. Germline V gives CDR1 MNHEY, CDR2 SVGAGI. The DNA for the CDR3 is TGTGCCAGCAGTTACAGAAGGGCCAATCAGCCCCAGCATTTT. Protein sequence: CASSYRRANQPQHF.

This chain uses TRBV14 with TRBJ2-3; TRBD2 is a possible D gene (5 bases). Germline CDR1 and CDR2: SGHDN and FVKESK. This CDR3 spans 14 amino acids. V was cut by 3 bases and J by 7 bases, with 14 bases left in between. The CDR3 spells CASSHRRTVNTQYF. The CDR3, as DNA: TGTGCCAGCAGCCACCGCCGGACTGTAAATACGCAGTATTTT.

The chain combines TRBV30 with TRBJ1-2; the D is unclear. Trimming shortened V by 3 bases and J by 6 bases, and 20 bases separated the two germline ends. The CDR3 totals 15 residues. Germline CDR1 is GTSNPN and CDR2 is SVGIG (reference sequence). The CDR3 DNA follows: TGTGCCTGGAGGGGAGGCGCGCTTCGGCACGATGGCTACACCTTC. This codes for CAWRGGALRHDGYTF.

This clone was picked up one time. Other DNA sequences in the same sample also yield this CDR3. V and J are TRBV19 and TRBJ2-7; TRBD1 aligns across 10 bases. V lost 4 bases and J lost 4; bases outside the gene matches: 1. CDR1 LNHDA and CDR2 SQIVND come from the germline V gene (reference sequence). The CDR3 contains 13 residues. CDR3 region: CASSRTGGYEQYF. The CDR3 bases are TGTGCCAGTAGTAGGACAGGGGGTTACGAGCAGTACTTC.

The sample holds a few counts of this clone. The same CDR3 arises from other DNA sequences in this sample as well. The CDR3 region is CASSEDTNYGYTF. CDR3 nucleotide sequence: TGTGCCAGCAGTGAAGACACTAACTATGGCTACACCTTC. The chain uses TRBV2 and TRBJ1-2; D remains ambiguous. Germline CDR1 reads SNHLY; CDR2 reads FYNNEI. This CDR3 has 13 amino acids. Trimming stripped 1 base from V and 0 bases from J, with 3 bases between.

The genes are TRBV9 and TRBJ1-1; possible D gene TRBD1, 5 bases. Trimming took off 0 bases at V and 7 bases at J, with 16 bases between the two ends. Germline V gene sequence: CDR1 SGDLS, CDR2 YYNGEE. This CDR3 is built from 15 residues. CDR3 region: CASSVGHGGESEAFF. CDR3 bases: TGTGCCAGCAGCGTAGGTCACGGGGGGGAGAGTGAAGCTTTCTTT.

The chain couples TRBV10-3 to TRBJ2-7; D possibly corresponds to TRBD2 (5 bases). With 4 bases removed from V and 5 bases from J, the gap between germline ends came to 15 bases. This CDR3 has 14 amino acids. The germline V gene has CDR1 ENHRY and CDR2 SYGVKD. The CDR3 protein is CAISGDVPGNEQYF. CDR3 in DNA: TGTGCCATCAGTGGCGACGTCCCCGGGAACGAGCAGTACTTC.